Listed here are 12 T cell receptor beta chains from one sample, sequenced in a study of T-cell memory formation after mild COVID-19. TCRdb analysed the 5' RACE reads with MiXCR anew, one entry per CDR3 protein. The sample shows 220,000 or so distinct CDR3 sequences, over 9% of them seen only once. Specimen: PBMCs or a T cell subset sorted from them (not recorded which). The receptor source for this set is a man aged 18-30 years who had mild COVID-19 (a few samples of this study predate the infection). Cell type and time point are not known.

This clonotype has at least ten counts. The V call is TRBV11-2, the J call TRBJ2-2; 8 bases align to TRBD1. J lost 7 bases, V lost 3 bases, and 10 bases had no gene match. The CDR3 totals 16 residues. In germline, CDR1 is SGHAT, CDR2 FQNNGV. CDR3 amino acids: CASSLAGQGNDGELFF. CDR3 sequence (DNA): TGTGCCAGCAGCTTGGCTGGACAGGGTAATGACGGGGAGCTGTTTTTT.

V and J are TRBV12-3 or TRBV12-4 and TRBJ2-7; 7 bases are a match to TRBD2. The V gene end was trimmed by 5 bases and the J gene end by 2 bases; junction bases not matched to a gene: 6. The CDR3 spans 14 residues. This chain's CDR3 is CASSATGGTYEQYF. The CDR3 DNA is TGTGCCAGCAGTGCTACCGGGGGGACCTACGAGCAGTACTTC.

V usage is TRBV7-2 and J usage is TRBJ2-7; D possibly corresponds to TRBD1 (5 bases). The germline V gene encodes CDR1 SGHTA and CDR2 FQGNSA. With 1 base removed from V and 6 bases from J, the gap between germline ends came to 10 bases. This CDR3 is 13 amino acids long. The CDR3 nucleotides are TGTGCCAGCAGCTTAGTCGCCGACAGCGAGCAGTACGTC. Encoded protein: CASSLVADSEQYV.

The gene calls are TRBV6-5 and TRBJ1-6, with D hard to call. Deletions cut 2 bases from V and 2 bases from J, with 1 base between. The germline V gene has CDR1 MNHEY and CDR2 SVGAGI. CDR3 length: 13 residues. CDR3 nucleotide sequence: TGTGCCAGCAGTTACGCCTATAATTCACCCCTCCACTTT. This gives the protein CASSYAYNSPLHF.

This clonotype has only a few counts. V usage is TRBV29-1 and J usage is TRBJ2-3; maybe TRBD2 (6 bases). Per the germline V gene, CDR1 is SQVTM and CDR2 is ANQGSEA. This CDR3 has 13 residues. CDR3 sequence: CTGSLAGGEAQYF. The CDR3 DNA reads as TGCACCGGGTCCTTGGCCGGGGGAGAGGCGCAGTATTTT.

This chain joins TRBV29-1 and TRBJ1-2; D unclear. Deletions cut 7 bases from V and 4 bases from J, with 16 bases between. The CDR3 contains 13 residues. CDR1 is SQVTM and CDR2 is ANQGSEA in the germline V gene. The CDR3 bases are TGCAGCGGCTTGGGCCCCGGAGGCTATGGCTACACCTTC. Residues: CSGLGPGGYGYTF.

CDR3 coding DNA: TGTGCCAGCAGTTTATACGACGTCCATAGGTCAGATACGCAGTATTTT. Translation: CASSLYDVHRSDTQYF. The chain has TRBV27 and TRBJ2-3; D unclear. Germline CDR1 MNHEY, CDR2 SMNVEV (reference sequence). This CDR3 is built from 16 residues. The V end was cut by 1 base, the J end by 4 bases, with 15 bases between.

This clonotype was found many times. The gene calls are TRBV5-5 and TRBJ1-5; 8 bases fit TRBD1. The V gene end was trimmed by 4 bases and the J gene end by 2 bases; junction bases not matched to a gene: 2. CDR1 and CDR2 (germline): SGHKS, YYEKEE (reference sequence). The CDR3 sequence is 14 residues long. The CDR3 region is CASSGQGGNQPQHF. DNA for the CDR3: TGTGCCAGCAGCGGACAGGGCGGCAATCAGCCCCAGCATTTT.

In this sample, this clonotype turned up a few times. The genes are TRBV12-3 or TRBV12-4 and TRBJ1-2; D ambiguous. The ends were cut back, 8 bases at V and 2 bases at J, with 12 bases in the middle. The CDR3 covers 13 residues. The CDR3 is CASGRNLNYGYTF. Here the CDR3 DNA reads TGTGCCAGCGGCAGGAATCTCAACTATGGCTACACCTTC.

This sequence joins TRBV28 and TRBJ1-4; D is perhaps TRBD1 (6 bases). With 7 bases removed from V and 6 bases from J, the gap between germline ends came to 18 bases. The CDR3 totals 15 residues. Looked up from germline, CDR1 is MDHEN and CDR2 is SYDVKM. The CDR3 here is CASIGHRANHEKLFF. DNA for the CDR3: TGTGCCAGCATTGGGCACAGGGCGAATCATGAAAAACTGTTTTTT.

The gene calls are TRBV12-3 or TRBV12-4 and TRBJ2-4, with D perhaps TRBD1 or TRBD2 (5 bases each). V lost 3 bases to trimming and J lost 13 bases, with 19 bases between them. The length of the CDR3 is 14 residues. The CDR3 DNA is TGTGCCAGCAGTTTTGAGGGTGGTTCGAACAGGCAGTACTTC. Residues: CASSFEGGSNRQYF.

Notes on this clonotype: A junction boundary mismatches the germline segment, possibly from a read error. The V and J genes are TRBV29-1 and TRBJ1-2; D gene unclear. The germline gives CDR1 SQVTM, CDR2 ANQGSEA. The CDR3 spans 9 residues. The CDR3 spells CSAGLASLF. In nucleotides, the CDR3 is TGCAGCGCCGGGTTAGCCTCCCTCTTC.